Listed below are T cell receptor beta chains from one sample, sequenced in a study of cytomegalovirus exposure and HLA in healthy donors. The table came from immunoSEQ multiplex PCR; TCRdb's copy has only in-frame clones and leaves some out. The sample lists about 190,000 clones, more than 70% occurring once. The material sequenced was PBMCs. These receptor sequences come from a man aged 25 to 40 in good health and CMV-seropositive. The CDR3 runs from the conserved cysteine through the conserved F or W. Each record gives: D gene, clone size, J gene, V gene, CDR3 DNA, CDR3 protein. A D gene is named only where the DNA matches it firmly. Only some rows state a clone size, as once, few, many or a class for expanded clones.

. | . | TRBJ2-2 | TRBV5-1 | TGCGCCAGCAGCCTTTTAGGGGTTTCGGGCCCGGAGCTGTTTTTT | CASSLLGVSGPELFF
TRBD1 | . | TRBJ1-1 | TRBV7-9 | TGTGCCAGCAGCCACCCCGGGACAGCGAACACTGAAGCTTTCTTT | CASSHPGTANTEAFF
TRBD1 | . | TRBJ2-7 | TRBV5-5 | TGTGCCAGCAGCCGGACAGGGGGTGGTGACGAGCAGTACTTC | CASSRTGGGDEQYF
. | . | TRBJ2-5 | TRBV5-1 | TGCGCCAGCAGCTTTTACAGCGGGCAACAAGAGACCCAGTACTTC | CASSFYSGQQETQYF
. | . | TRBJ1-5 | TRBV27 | TGTGCCAGCAGTTTATATCGTAGTCAGCCCCAGCATTTT | CASSLYRSQPQHF
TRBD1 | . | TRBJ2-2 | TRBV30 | TGTGCCTGGAGTGCCCTAGACAGGGACACCGGGGAGCTGTTTTTT | CAWSALDRDTGELFF
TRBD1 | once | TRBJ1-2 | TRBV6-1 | TGTGCCAGCAGTGAAGGGGACAGGGTCGCCTATGGCTACACCTTC | CASSEGDRVAYGYTF
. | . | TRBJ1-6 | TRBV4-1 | TGCGCCAGCAGCCAAGAACAGGGAAACTCACCCCTCCACTTT | CASSQEQGNSPLHF
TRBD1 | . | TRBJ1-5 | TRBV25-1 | TGTGCCAGCGGCCAGGGGGCAGGGCAGCCCCAGCATTTT | CASGQGAGQPQHF
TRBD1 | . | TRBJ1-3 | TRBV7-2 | TGTGCCAGCACCCCGTCAGGGGGCTCCTCGGCCATATATTTT | CASTPSGGSSAIYF
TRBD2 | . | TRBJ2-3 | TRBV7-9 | TGTGCCAGCAGCGCGACGGGACTAGCGGCAGATACGCAGTATTTT | CASSATGLAADTQYF
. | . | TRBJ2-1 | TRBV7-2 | TGTGCCAGCAGCCAAGGGAGCTCCTACAATGAGCAGTTCTTC | CASSQGSSYNEQFF
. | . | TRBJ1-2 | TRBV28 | TGTGCCAGCCTCTCCCCCGGGCAGGGGCTTAACTATGGCTACACCTTC | CASLSPGQGLNYGYTF
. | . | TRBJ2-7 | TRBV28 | TGTGCCAGCAGTTCCGCACCCGACAGATCTCGCGGGCAGTACTTC | CASSSAPDRSRGQYF
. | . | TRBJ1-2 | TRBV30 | TGTGCCTGGAGTATTGGAACAGGGCAAGGCTACACCTTC | CAWSIGTGQGYTF
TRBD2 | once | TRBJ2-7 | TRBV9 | TGTGCCAGCAGCGTAAATAGCGGGAGGGCCCTCGAGCAGTACTTC | CASSVNSGRALEQYF
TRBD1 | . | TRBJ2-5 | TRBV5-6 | TGTGCCAGCAGCTGGGCGGGGACAGGGTCGGTGGAGACCCAGTACTTC | CASSWAGTGSVETQYF
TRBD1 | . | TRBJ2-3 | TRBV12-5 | TGTGCTAGCGCTTGGACAGGGACCACAGATACGCAGTATTTT | CASAWTGTTDTQYF
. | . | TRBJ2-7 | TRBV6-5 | TGTGCCAGCAGTTATCAAACGGGGGCCTACGAGCAGTACTTC | CASSYQTGAYEQYF
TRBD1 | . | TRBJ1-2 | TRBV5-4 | TGTGCCAGCAGCTTGGGGGGGGAGGGACAGGGGACCAACTATGGCTACACCTTC | CASSLGGEGQGTNYGYTF
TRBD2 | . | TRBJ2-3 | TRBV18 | TGTGCCAGCTCACCACAAGCCACTAGCGAGGTAGATACGCAGTATTTT | CASSPQATSEVDTQYF
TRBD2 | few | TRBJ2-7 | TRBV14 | TGTGCCAGCAGCCAGGCACGAACGCGGGAGGCCGAGCAGTACTTC | CASSQARTREAEQYF
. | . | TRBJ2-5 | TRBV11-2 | TGTGCCAGCAGCTTAGGCGGGTACCAAGAGACCCAGTACTTC | CASSLGGYQETQYF
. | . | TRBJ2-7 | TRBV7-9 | TGTGCCAGCAGCTTAGATCAGGGGTTCTCCTACGAGCAGTACTTC | CASSLDQGFSYEQYF
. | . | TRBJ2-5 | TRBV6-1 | TGTGCCAGCAGGTTAGGGAGGGGGGAGACCCAGTACTTC | CASRLGRGETQYF
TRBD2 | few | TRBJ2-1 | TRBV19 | TGTGCCAGTAGTATAAGACTAGCGGGACCCATTAATGAGCAGTTCTTC | CASSIRLAGPINEQFF
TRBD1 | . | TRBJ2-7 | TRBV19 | TGTGCCAGTAGTATAAAGGCAGGGGGAACGAGGGGTTACACCTACGAGCAGTACTTC | CASSIKAGGTRGYTYEQYF